This T cell receptor beta chain was identified during a study of shared clonotypes between healthy human individuals. Across the study: Each donor contributed plates that comprised three CD4 naive, three CD4 memory, two CD8 naive and one CD8 memory. General study results and limits: Clonotypes which were not shared had lower generation probabilities than clonotypes that all four donors shared.

TCRdb's table, derived via immunoSEQ multiplex PCR, lists solely in-frame clones and lacks some. This table holds about 1.5 million clones, more than 95% found once. Comment on this clone: Its target is not known.

Per germline, CDR1 SGHAT and CDR2 FQNNGV. Germline trimming cut 6 bases from V and 1 base from J; bases unmatched to any gene: 4. The CDR3 is 16 residues long. The sequenced sample consisted of naive CD4+ T cells sorted from blood. Sample subset: CD45RA+ positively selected. The origin of this receptor is a man younger than 40 in good health. The J gene is TRBJ2-7, the V gene TRBV11-2; 15 bases agree with TRBD2. The CDR3 reads CASSRTSGRVSYEQYF. Written as DNA, the CDR3 is TGTGCCAGCAGTAGGACTAGCGGGAGGGTATCCTACGAGCAGTACTTC.